This TCR beta chain was retrieved from a study of CD8 T cells in ankylosing spondylitis (TCRdb year 2017). Regarding the research as a whole: The study profiled T cell receptor beta repertoires in healthy donors and ankylosing spondylitis patients to find disease-linked TCR variants. Peripheral blood samples were taken, and synovial fluid was additionally collected from ankylosing spondylitis patients. The full study cohort was made up of roughly 25 ankylosing spondylitis patients and 108 healthy donors.

Instrument used: Illumina HiSeq 2500. Quantitative 5'-RACE with molecular barcodes was the method used to prepare the TCR beta libraries. As for the original processing: To identify disease-linked TCR variants, a new computational method was used, one built on a probabilistic model of VDJ rearrangement. Using fastp trimming at Q25 and MiXCR clonotype assembly, TCRdb reanalyzed the public sequencing data and kept in-frame beta chains. Rows are combined by CDR3 protein, so each entry shows the most common genes and DNA. The V and J calls were not made by the authors but by TCRdb's processing. This sample has about 39,000 distinct CDR3 sequences in its table, and approximately 3% of those were observed once. Together, the top ten hold about 2.8% of the sample. Broader findings and caveats from the paper: In peripheral blood, the disease-linked clones were found at relatively low frequencies and had a CD8+ phenotype. A TCR beta motif made up of several highly homologous amino acid variants appeared to be characteristic of blood from ankylosing spondylitis patients. Some TCR beta motif variants had previously been reported in synovial fluid and blood of reactive arthritis patients, which suggested common disease-initiation mechanisms. The disease-linked clones were reported to be significantly enriched in matched synovial fluid samples from ankylosing spondylitis patients.

There are many counts of this clonotype. The specificity of this receptor is unknown. No clone much larger than this one lies a single base away; base qualities are absent. V is shortened by 7 bases, J by 2 bases, and the region joining them spans 6 bases. The CDR3 starts with the cysteine, ends with the phenylalanine, and has 11 residues. Only the CDR3 region is kept as DNA, spanning 33 bases read in frame from base 1. Via the germline V gene, CDR1 is SGDLS and CDR2 YYNGEE. Recombination linked TRBV9 to TRBJ1-2; the D gene remains uncertain. Sequenced: blood, either unsorted or a sorted T cell fraction (not recorded which). This clonotype was sampled from a male donor with ankylosing spondylitis or in good health (not recorded which). The encoded CDR3 is CASGVNYGYTF. The bases read TGTGCCAGCGGGGTAAACTATGGCTACACCTTC.